This T cell receptor beta chain was retrieved from a study of cytomegalovirus exposure and HLA in healthy donors. Primers included in the PCR were 60 Vbeta and 13 Jbeta primers. The assay was immunoSEQ multiplex PCR, and TCRdb's table has in-frame clones only and misses some. Of some 180,000 clones in the sample, 77% were seen once. This clone showed up just a few times. Its matching antigen is unknown. Whole-study results and caveats: Most TCR sequences were rare, but some public TCRs occurred in many donors. Reportedly, cytomegalovirus status was diagnosed with high sensitivity and specificity. The authors considered a cluster of highly shared sequence variants likely to be a sequencing artifact. Some TCR beta chains (about 180 of them) were listed as cytomegalovirus-associated.

The specimen sequenced was PBMCs. The sequence came from a man aged 18-30 years in good health and CMV-seronegative.

The CDR3 protein is CASSTGGANTEAFF. In nucleotides, the CDR3 is TGTGCCAGCAGTACCGGGGGTGCGAACACTGAAGCTTTCTTT. J is TRBJ1-1 and V is TRBV6-5; perhaps TRBD1 as D (5 bases). The germline V and J ends were trimmed by 5 bases and 1 base, with 11 bases remaining between them. The CDR3 covers 14 residues. Germline V gene sequence: CDR1 MNHEY, CDR2 SVGAGI.